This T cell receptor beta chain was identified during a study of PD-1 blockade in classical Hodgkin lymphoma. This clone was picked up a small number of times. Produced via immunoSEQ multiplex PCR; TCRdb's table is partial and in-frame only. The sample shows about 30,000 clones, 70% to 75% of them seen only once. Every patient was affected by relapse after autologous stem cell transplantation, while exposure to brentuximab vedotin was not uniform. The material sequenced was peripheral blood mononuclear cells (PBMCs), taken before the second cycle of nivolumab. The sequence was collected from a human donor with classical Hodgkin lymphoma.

DNA for the CDR3: TGTGCCAGCAGCCAAGGAGGAGGGACCGGGGAGCTGTTTTTT. Translating gives CASSQGGGTGELFF. The chain combines TRBV4-2 with TRBJ2-2; TRBD2 might be the D (6 bases). Trimming cost V 1 base and J 5 bases, with 8 bases left between them. The V gene's germline CDR1 is LGHNA and CDR2 YNFKEQ. The CDR3 runs to 14 residues.